The entry below describes one TCR beta chain. Its antigen is currently unknown. This CDR3 spans 14 amino acids. With 0 bases removed from V and 2 bases from J, the gap between germline ends came to 9 bases. Germline loops: CDR1 SGDLS, CDR2 YYNGEE. These data come from a study of cytomegalovirus exposure and HLA in healthy donors. Use of 60 Vbeta and 13 Jbeta primers characterized the PCR. The assay was immunoSEQ multiplex PCR, and TCRdb's table has in-frame clones only and misses some. This table has about 120,000 clones, over 60% appearing once. Broader study findings: The study dropped some indistinguishable V segments, TRBV6-2 and TRBV6-3 among them. The investigators catalogued 150 to 200 TCR beta chains as cytomegalovirus-associated.

V gene TRBV9 combines with J gene TRBJ2-7; weak D call: TRBD1 (6 bases). The specimen was PBMCs. The receptor was isolated from a young man in good health and CMV-seropositive. CDR3 nucleotide sequence: TGTGCCAGCAGCGTAGCCTGGGGGCCCTACGAGCAGTACTTC. It translates to CASSVAWGPYEQYF.